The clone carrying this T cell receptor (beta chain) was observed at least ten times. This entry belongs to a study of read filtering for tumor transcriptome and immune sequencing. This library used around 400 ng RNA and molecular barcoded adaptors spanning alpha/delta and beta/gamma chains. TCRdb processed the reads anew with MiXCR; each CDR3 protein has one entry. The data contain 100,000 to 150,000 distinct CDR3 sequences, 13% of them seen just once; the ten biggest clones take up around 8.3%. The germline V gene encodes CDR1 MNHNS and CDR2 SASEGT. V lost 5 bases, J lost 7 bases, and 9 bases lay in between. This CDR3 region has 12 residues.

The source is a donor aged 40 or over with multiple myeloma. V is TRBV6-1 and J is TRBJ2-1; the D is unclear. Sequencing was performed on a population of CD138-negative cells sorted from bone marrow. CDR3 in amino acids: CASSFPENEQFF. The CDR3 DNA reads TGTGCCAGCAGTTTTCCCGAGAATGAGCAGTTCTTC.